These 12 T cell receptor beta chains share one sample of origin, sequenced in a study of T cells in Graves' hyperthyroidism and ophthalmopathy. RNA transcripts yielded amplified TCR beta CDR3 regions. The TCR CDR3 was amplified in a first-round RT-PCR using the HTBI primer set. MiXCR, run by TCRdb on the multiplex PCR reads, gives a single entry per CDR3 protein. The sample includes roughly 290,000 distinct CDR3 sequences, 17% seen only once; the top ten take around 57%. The sequenced material came from blood. These receptor sequences come from a woman in her sixties with Graves' ophthalmopathy.

This clonotype was detected many times. The chain employs TRBV20-1 and TRBJ2-3; weak D call: TRBD2 (7 bases). The V end was cut by 6 bases, the J end by 0 bases, with 16 bases between. CDR3 length: 15 residues. CDR1 is DFQATT, CDR2 SNEGSKA, per germline (reference sequence). The CDR3 region is CSARGGGPSTDTQYF. DNA of the CDR3: TGCAGTGCCCGAGGGGGGGGACCTAGCACAGATACGCAGTATTTT.

This clonotype was observed a handful of times. The chain has TRBV4-1 and TRBJ2-5, with 10 bases fitting TRBD1. The CDR3 extends over 15 amino acids. Germline lookup yields CDR1 MGHRA and CDR2 YSYEKL. Trimming took 0 bases from V and 11 from J; bases not matched to a gene: 9. For the CDR3, the DNA is TGCGCCAGCAGCCAAGATGGCGGGACAGGGGCTCCACAGTACTTC. Its protein is CASSQDGGTGAPQYF.

This clonotype was counted ten times or more. This sequence joins TRBV12-3 or TRBV12-4 and TRBJ2-3; the D gene is possibly TRBD2 (6 bases). The CDR3 is made up of 13 amino acids. V was trimmed by 6 bases and J by 1 base, leaving 8 bases between them. CDR3 residues: CASRASGTDTQYF. The CDR3 coding sequence is TGTGCCAGCAGGGCTAGCGGCACAGATACGCAGTATTTT.

To note about this clonotype: A much larger clone is a single base away; this may be a read error. This rearrangement joins TRBV28 to TRBJ2-3, with TRBD1 matching over 7 bases. Germline values: CDR1 MDHEN, CDR2 SYDVKM. The V segment lost 5 bases and the J segment 4 bases; nucleotides outside the gene matches: 9. The CDR3 contains 15 residues. CDR3 nucleotides: TGTGCCAGCAGTCCGCAGGGGGAAGGCGCAGATACGCAGTATTTT. This gives the protein CASSPQGEGADTQYF.

This clonotype was counted many times. The chain uses TRBV18 and TRBJ2-2, with D tentatively TRBD1 (5 bases). The V and J ends lost 4 bases and 4 bases respectively, with 10 bases between them. Germline V gene lookup returns CDR1 KGHSH and CDR2 LQKENI. The CDR3 length is 14 residues. In DNA form, the CDR3 reads TGTGCCAGCTCACTCCGACAGACCACCGGGGAGCTGTTTTTT. As protein: CASSLRQTTGELFF.

This clonotype appeared many times. The genes are TRBV12-3 or TRBV12-4 and TRBJ2-7; 8 nucleotides line up with TRBD1. The CDR3 covers 15 residues. V was pared by 6 bases and J by 0 bases, with 7 bases of the junction left unmatched. The CDR3: CASSQNRGISYEQYF. CDR3 coding DNA: TGTGCCAGCAGCCAAAACAGGGGGATCTCCTACGAGCAGTACTTC.

The sample holds a few counts of this clonotype. The chain is built from TRBV5-1 and TRBJ2-5; no definite D call. CDR3 length equals 16 residues. CDR1 SGHRS and CDR2 YFSETQ come from the germline V gene. The V end lost 1 base, the J end lost 2 bases, and 15 bases lay between the germline ends. CDR3 protein: CASSLFFSRPQETQYF. DNA for the CDR3: TGCGCCAGCAGCTTGTTTTTTTCCAGGCCACAAGAGACCCAGTACTTC.

This clonotype was seen repeatedly, ten times or more. V is TRBV12-3 or TRBV12-4 and J is TRBJ2-7; D gene ambiguous. Between the trimmed V and J ends, which lost 4 bases and 3 bases, there was a span of 7 bases. There are 12 residues in the CDR3. The chain's CDR3 is CASSSLYYEQYF. Written as DNA, the CDR3 is TGTGCCAGCAGTTCCCTTTACTACGAGCAGTACTTC.

This clonotype was observed at least ten times. The chain combines TRBV28 with TRBJ2-2; D assignment may be TRBD1 or TRBD2 (5 bases each). The CDR3 length is 14 residues. Germline assignment: CDR1 MDHEN and CDR2 SYDVKM. Trimming removed 10 bases at V and 6 bases at J, with 18 bases between. In nucleotides, the CDR3 is TGTGCCACCATAGGGAAAGGGGAGTCCGGGGAGCTGTTTTTT. Amino acids: CATIGKGESGELFF.

This clonotype came up many times. The rearrangement links TRBV5-8 to TRBJ1-2, with TRBD1 as a possible D gene (6 bases). Trimming removed 4 bases at V and 8 bases at J, with 12 bases between. The CDR3 has 12 residues. Germline values: CDR1 SGHTS, CDR2 YDEGEE. CDR3 DNA sequence: TGTGCCAGCAGCAAGGACAGCTGGGGCTACACCTTC. Its protein product is CASSKDSWGYTF.

There are many counts of this clonotype. The rearrangement joins TRBV7-9 to TRBJ2-1, with 7 bases matching TRBD1. Trimming took 1 base from V and 7 from J; bases not matched to a gene: 4. This CDR3 comprises 14 residues. CDR1 is SEHNR, CDR2 FQNEAQ, per germline (reference sequence). This chain's CDR3 is CASSLGTGFNEQFF. The CDR3 nucleotides read TGTGCCAGCAGCTTAGGGACAGGATTTAATGAGCAGTTCTTC.

This clonotype has a count of ten or more. V is TRBV10-3 and J is TRBJ1-1; weak D call: TRBD1 (5 bases). V lost 6 bases and J 3 bases, leaving 11 bases between the germline ends. The CDR3 extends over 13 amino acids. Germline V gene lookup returns CDR1 ENHRY and CDR2 SYGVKD. In nucleotides, the CDR3 is TGTGCCATCAGCCGTGGGGGGGACACTGAAGCTTTCTTT. Amino acid sequence: CAISRGGDTEAFF.